This is a list of T cell receptor beta chains from one sample in a study of cytomegalovirus exposure and HLA in healthy donors. The assay was immunoSEQ multiplex PCR, and TCRdb's table has in-frame clones only and misses some. Among roughly 200,000 clones, around 83% were seen once, and the ten largest hold approximately 1.6%. Sequenced input: PBMCs. The source of these receptors is a man aged 35-49 years in good health and CMV-seropositive. CDR3s leave out the opening cysteine and the closing phenylalanine or tryptophan. D genes are given only for firm matches.

j_gene,v_gene,d_gene,CDR3aa
TRBJ2-6,TRBV27,NA,ASRTGTYNHSGANVLT
TRBJ1-4,TRBV7-9,TRBD1,AGHRGQTNEKLF
TRBJ2-5,TRBV27,TRBD1,ASSHPTGRETQY
TRBJ2-7,TRBV27,TRBD2,ASSRGLVVTDEQY
TRBJ2-7,TRBV4-3,TRBD1,ASSQGIRDRTYEQY
TRBJ1-4,TRBV2,NA,ASSEGRFSEKLF
TRBJ2-5,TRBV2,NA,ASSAISTQETQY
TRBJ2-7,TRBV7-6,NA,ASSFPGESYEQY
TRBJ1-2,TRBV2,NA,ASSDFGGLGYT
TRBJ2-7,TRBV7-9,NA,ASSFDRNSYEQY
TRBJ1-4,TRBV7-9,NA,ASSLAGMEIATNEKLF
TRBJ1-2,TRBV20-1,NA,SASSGAGYT
TRBJ2-7,TRBV29-1,TRBD2,SVIAGGTYEQY
TRBJ2-2,TRBV30,NA,AWDPSAGNTGELF
TRBJ2-2,TRBV25-1,TRBD1,ASSEGTANTGELF
TRBJ2-2,TRBV28,TRBD1,ASSSRQGRTGELF
TRBJ2-1,TRBV2,TRBD2,ASSGGTSGRAQDEQF
TRBJ1-2,TRBV27,TRBD1,ASSLSGRGAAFYGYT
TRBJ1-2,TRBV7-9,NA,ASSSSPRYGYT
TRBJ2-1,TRBV9,TRBD2,ASSVRAGGNEQF
TRBJ1-4,TRBV5-1,TRBD1,ASSAGRQGRGEKLF
TRBJ2-7,TRBV7-2,TRBD1,ASRDPGQGDEQY
TRBJ2-1,TRBV2,TRBD2,ASILIRAGTSFYNEQF
TRBJ2-7,TRBV11-2,NA,ASKRGAGFYEQY
TRBJ2-1,TRBV19,NA,ASDSGTLGPYEQF
TRBJ2-7,TRBV5-1,NA,ASSPSGSGYEQY
TRBJ2-3,TRBV5-1,TRBD1,ASSPGQGLTDTQY
TRBJ1-2,TRBV5-6,NA,ASSFGRVFANYGYT
TRBJ1-1,TRBV2,NA,ASSERGGNTEAF
TRBJ1-5,TRBV28,TRBD1,ASSFQGASGQPQH
TRBJ2-1,TRBV5-1,TRBD2,ASSSGTSGSMDNEQF
TRBJ1-5,TRBV19,NA,ASSIMRSVADQPQH
TRBJ2-1,TRBV27,TRBD1,ASSILSGTGDNEQF
TRBJ2-1,TRBV2,TRBD2,ASSAGSGLAGVGNEQF
TRBJ2-7,TRBV28,TRBD1,ASSLPLQTGTEQY
TRBJ2-1,TRBV25-1,TRBD1,ASSEFRTGWI
TRBJ2-3,TRBV27,NA,ASSLGVTQY
TRBJ1-4,TRBV7-8,TRBD1,ASSVDRVSEKLF
TRBJ2-7,TRBV4-3,NA,ASSQGWSGVYEQY
TRBJ2-2,TRBV6-5,NA,ASSYFSMGTGELF
NA,TRBV4-2,NA,ASSQAPPRDGPYEQY
TRBJ2-1,TRBV5-1,NA,ASSDGLSYNEQF
TRBJ2-3,TRBV29-1,NA,SGLKSTDTQY
TRBJ2-1,TRBV2,TRBD2,AYPGVSGRRYEQF
TRBJ2-3,TRBV29-1,TRBD2,SARLAGVTDTQY
TRBJ2-1,TRBV2,TRBD2,ASRPHVLAVSYNEQF
TRBJ1-5,TRBV27,TRBD1,ASSPRQGNQPQH
TRBJ1-2,TRBV5-1,TRBD1,ASSEEGQGSGGYT
TRBJ1-1,TRBV4-3,TRBD1,ASSQDGDRDTEAF
TRBJ1-1,TRBV6-6,TRBD1,ASSRGQGAAF
TRBJ1-6,TRBV5-1,TRBD1,ASSLWTGSSPLH
TRBJ2-7,TRBV7-2,NA,ASSLRTWEQGPTSYEQY
TRBJ2-7,TRBV5-1,TRBD1,ASSIDRGLYEQY